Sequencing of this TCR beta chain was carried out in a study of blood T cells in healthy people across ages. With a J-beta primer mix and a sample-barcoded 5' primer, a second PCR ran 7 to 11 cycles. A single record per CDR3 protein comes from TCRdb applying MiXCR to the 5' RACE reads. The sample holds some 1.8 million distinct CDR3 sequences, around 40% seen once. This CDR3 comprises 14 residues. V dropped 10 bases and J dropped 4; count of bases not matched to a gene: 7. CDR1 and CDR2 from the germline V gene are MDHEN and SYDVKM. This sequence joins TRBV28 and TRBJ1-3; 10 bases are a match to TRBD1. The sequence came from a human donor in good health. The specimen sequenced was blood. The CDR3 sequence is CATVDRGGGNTIYF. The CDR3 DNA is TGTGCCACCGTGGACAGGGGGGGCGGAAACACCATATATTTT. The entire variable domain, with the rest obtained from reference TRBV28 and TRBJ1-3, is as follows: DVKVTQSSRYLVKRTGEKVFLECVQDMDHENMFWYRQDPGLGLRLIYFSYDVKMKEKGDIPEGYSVSREKKERFSLILESASTNQTSMYLCATVDRGGGNTIYFGEGSWLTVV.